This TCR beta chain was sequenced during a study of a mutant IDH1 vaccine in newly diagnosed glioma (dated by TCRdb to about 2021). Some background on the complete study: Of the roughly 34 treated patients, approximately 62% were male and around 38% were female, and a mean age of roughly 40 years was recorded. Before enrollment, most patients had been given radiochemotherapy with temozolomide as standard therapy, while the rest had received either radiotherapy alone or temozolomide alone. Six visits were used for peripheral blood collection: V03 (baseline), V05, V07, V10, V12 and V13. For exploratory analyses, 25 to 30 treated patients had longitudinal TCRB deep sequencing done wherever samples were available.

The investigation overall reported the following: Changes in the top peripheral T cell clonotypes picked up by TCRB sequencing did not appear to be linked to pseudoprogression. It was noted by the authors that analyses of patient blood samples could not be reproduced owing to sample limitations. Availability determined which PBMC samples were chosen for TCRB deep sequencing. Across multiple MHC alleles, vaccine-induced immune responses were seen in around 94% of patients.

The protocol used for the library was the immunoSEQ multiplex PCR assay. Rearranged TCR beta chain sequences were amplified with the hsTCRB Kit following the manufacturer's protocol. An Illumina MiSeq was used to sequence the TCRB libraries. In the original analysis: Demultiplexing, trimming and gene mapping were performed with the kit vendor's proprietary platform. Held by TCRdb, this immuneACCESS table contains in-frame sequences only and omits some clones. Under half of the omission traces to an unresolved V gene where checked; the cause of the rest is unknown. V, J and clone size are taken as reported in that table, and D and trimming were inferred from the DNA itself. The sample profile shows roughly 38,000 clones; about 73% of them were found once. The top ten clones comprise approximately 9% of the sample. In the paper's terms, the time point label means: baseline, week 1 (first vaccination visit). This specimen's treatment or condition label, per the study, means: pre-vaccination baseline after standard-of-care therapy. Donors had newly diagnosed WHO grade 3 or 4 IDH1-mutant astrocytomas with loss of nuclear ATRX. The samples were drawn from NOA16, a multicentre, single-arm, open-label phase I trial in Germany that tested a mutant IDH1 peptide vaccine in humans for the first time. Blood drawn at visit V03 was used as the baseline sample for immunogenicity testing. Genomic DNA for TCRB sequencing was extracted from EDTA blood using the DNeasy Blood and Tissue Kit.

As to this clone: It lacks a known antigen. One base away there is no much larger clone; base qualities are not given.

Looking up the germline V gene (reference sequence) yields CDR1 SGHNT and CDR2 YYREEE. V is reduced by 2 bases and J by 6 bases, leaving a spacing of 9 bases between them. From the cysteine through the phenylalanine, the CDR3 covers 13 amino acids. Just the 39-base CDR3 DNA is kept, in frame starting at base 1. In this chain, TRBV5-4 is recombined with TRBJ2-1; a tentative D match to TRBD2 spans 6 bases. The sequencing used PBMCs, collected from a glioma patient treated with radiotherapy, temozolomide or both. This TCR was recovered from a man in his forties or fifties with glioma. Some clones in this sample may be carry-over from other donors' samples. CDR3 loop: CASSFLGGNEQFF. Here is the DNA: TGTGCCAGCAGCTTCCTGGGGGGCAATGAGCAGTTCTTC.